The entry below describes one T cell receptor (beta chain). Antigen: not known. This specimen belongs to a study of radiotherapy plus CTLA-4 blockade in lung cancer. Study-level findings and limits: TCR clones originating in tumors grew in number in blood after radiotherapy plus ipilimumab.

Per the germline V gene, CDR1 is LNHDA and CDR2 is SQIVND (reference sequence). V was pared by 7 bases and J by 1 base, with 14 bases between. The CDR3 covers 15 residues. The protocol was immunoSEQ multiplex PCR, while the TCRdb copy is restricted to in-frame clones and leaves out a portion. The repertoire consists of 55,000 to 65,000 clones, with approximately 76% occurring once and the leading ten covering about 3.1%. The specimen was peripheral blood, collected from a patient treated with radiotherapy plus ipilimumab. This TCR was recovered from a human donor with non-small cell lung cancer who had a complete response to radiotherapy plus ipilimumab. The V gene is TRBV19, the J gene TRBJ1-5; possibly TRBD1 for D (5 bases). DNA of the CDR3: TGTGCCAGTACTTTAGGGGCTGGGAGCAATCAGCCCCAGCATTTT. Amino acids: CASTLGAGSNQPQHF.